A single sample gave rise to the 29 T cell receptor beta chains below, sequenced in a study of regulatory T cells in long-lasting Graves disease. As for time point: newly diagnosed GD, antithyroid drugs for less than 3 months. PBMC RNA served as the TCR library source. With iRepertoire HTBI primers and Arm-PCR of CDR3 regions, TCR beta libraries were built. TCRdb recomputed calls from the multiplex PCR reads with MiXCR, one row per CDR3 protein. This sample has roughly 260,000 distinct CDR3 sequences, with around a sixth found just once. These records were also assigned to another study, of T cells in Graves' hyperthyroidism and ophthalmopathy.

Sequencing was performed on peripheral blood mononuclear cells (PBMCs), taken at new diagnosis, from a patient treated with antithyroid drugs. These receptors were obtained from a woman in her 30s with Graves disease.

The V call is TRBV6-2 or TRBV6-3, the J call TRBJ2-3, with 7 bases fitting TRBD2. Germline V gene sequence: CDR1 MNHEY, CDR2 SVGEGT. J was trimmed by 4 bases and V by 5 bases; bases with no gene match: 6. CDR3 length: 14 residues. This chain's CDR3 is CASSKAGAPDTQYF. The CDR3 region has the DNA TGTGCCAGCAGTAAGGCGGGAGCCCCAGATACGCAGTATTTT.

The chain couples TRBV20-1 to TRBJ2-7; 7 bases are a match to TRBD2. The junction had 11 bases not matched to a gene; V was cut back by 3 bases and J by 6 bases. This CDR3 is built from 14 residues. CDR1 is DFQATT and CDR2 is SNEGSKA in the germline V gene (reference sequence). The DNA of the CDR3 is TGCAGTGCTAGGGGTCTCAGACTAGCCTGCGAGCAGTACTTC. Its translation: CSARGLRLACEQYF.

J is TRBJ1-3 and V is TRBV6-9; 8 nucleotides line up with TRBD1. Trimming took 3 bases from V and 3 from J; bases not matched to a gene: 10. The CDR3 extends over 17 amino acids. CDR1 is MNHGY and CDR2 is SVAAGI in the germline V gene. DNA of the CDR3: TGTGCCAGCAGTTACTACGGACAGGGCGTTCATGGAAACACCATATATTTT. Amino acids: CASSYYGQGVHGNTIYF.

In DNA, the CDR3 is TGTGCCAGCAGCCCAATCAGGGGTATAGGGAACACTGAAGCTTTCTTT. Protein sequence: CASSPIRGIGNTEAFF. This chain links TRBV14 with TRBJ1-1, with D possibly TRBD1 on 6 matching bases. CDR3 size: 16 residues. Germline CDR1 and CDR2: SGHDN and FVKESK. Trimming took off 4 bases at V and 1 base at J, with 16 bases between the two ends.

This clonotype has a count of ten or more. V is TRBV7-8 and J is TRBJ2-5; 8 bases agree with TRBD2. The V segment lost 4 bases and the J segment 0 bases; nucleotides outside the gene matches: 4. The length of the CDR3 is 15 residues. Germline-derived CDR1 and CDR2 are SGHVS and FQNEAQ. The CDR3 coding sequence is TGTGCCAGCAGCTCCCAGCGGGGGTACCAAGAGACCCAGTACTTC. This sequence encodes CASSSQRGYQETQYF.

This clonotype was seen many times. The chain recombines TRBV12-3 or TRBV12-4 with TRBJ2-4; TRBD2 aligns across 8 bases. The ends lost 6 bases at V and 7 bases at J; junction bases unmatched: 5. The CDR3 runs to 13 residues. Here the CDR3 DNA reads TGTGCCAGCAGCCCCGGGACTAGGAACATTCAGTACTTC. Its protein is CASSPGTRNIQYF.

The chain recombines TRBV2 with TRBJ2-7; 11 bases align to TRBD2. Germline-derived CDR1 and CDR2 are SNHLY and FYNNEI. J was trimmed by 3 bases and V by 6 bases; bases with no gene match: 4. CDR3 length: 14 amino acids. CDR3 loop: CASSYSGRDYEQYF. The CDR3 DNA is TGTGCCAGCAGCTATAGCGGGAGGGACTACGAGCAGTACTTC.

This clonotype has more than one count but fewer than ten. The rearrangement uses TRBV4-2 and TRBJ2-1, with D uncertain. Germline CDR1 is LGHNA and CDR2 is YNFKEQ. V lost 1 base, J lost 8 bases, and 18 bases lay in between. The CDR3 sequence is 16 residues long. The CDR3 region has the DNA TGTGCCAGCAGCCAAGGAGGACCGACTCTCCTTTATGAGCAGTTCTTC. Translated: CASSQGGPTLLYEQFF.

Worth noting for this clonotype: This likely stems from a read error, as it lies one base from a far larger clone. The V gene is TRBV7-9, the J gene TRBJ2-5, with 11 bases that match TRBD2. V lost 6 bases, J lost 4 bases, and 10 bases stayed unmatched. CDR1 and CDR2 from the germline V gene are SEHNR and FQNEAQ (reference sequence). This CDR3 is built from 16 residues. The CDR3 DNA follows: TGTGCCAGCAGGCAACTTAGCGGGGGGGCCGGAGAGACCCAGTACTTC. It translates to CASRQLSGGAGETQYF.

This clonotype came up many times. The chain carries TRBV7-2 and TRBJ1-5; maybe TRBD1 (5 bases). Germline values: CDR1 SGHTA, CDR2 FQGNSA. The V end lost 5 bases, the J end lost 1 base, and 15 bases lay between the germline ends. This CDR3 has 16 residues. CDR3 in DNA: TGTGCCAGCAGCCTCGCCCAGGGCGTCAGCAATCAGCCCCAGCATTTT. This encodes CASSLAQGVSNQPQHF.

This sequence joins TRBV2 and TRBJ1-1; no reliable D call. Looked up from germline, CDR1 is SNHLY and CDR2 is FYNNEI. The CDR3 length is 14 residues. Trimming left V 1 base short and J 1 base short, with 7 bases between. CDR3 protein: CASSEGRTNTEAFF. The CDR3 DNA reads TGTGCCAGCAGTGAAGGCAGGACGAACACTGAAGCTTTCTTT.

Ten or more counts support this clonotype. The V and J genes are TRBV2 and TRBJ1-1, with D perhaps matching TRBD1 (5 bases). Germline V gene sequence: CDR1 SNHLY, CDR2 FYNNEI. This CDR3 region has 15 residues. The V end was cut by 6 bases, the J end by 1 base, with 15 bases between. The CDR3 loop reads CASRSTGTENTEAFF. The CDR3 DNA follows: TGTGCCAGCAGATCGACCGGGACGGAGAACACTGAAGCTTTCTTT.

There are many counts of this clonotype. V and J are TRBV28 and TRBJ1-2; 8 bases map to TRBD1. With V trimmed by 3 bases and J by 5 bases, 5 bases remained unmatched. Germline CDR1 is MDHEN and CDR2 is SYDVKM. The CDR3 totals 14 residues. CDR3 residues: CASSLTGALYGYTF. CDR3 DNA sequence: TGTGCCAGCAGTTTGACAGGGGCCCTATATGGCTACACCTTC.

There are many counts of this clonotype. The V gene is TRBV5-1, the J gene TRBJ2-1; perhaps TRBD2 as D (6 bases). This CDR3 has 16 residues. The germline V gene has CDR1 SGHRS and CDR2 YFSETQ. V lost 3 bases and J lost 0, with 13 bases in between. CDR3 sequence (DNA): TGCGCCAGCAGCTCATGGGGGGACCACTCCTACAATGAGCAGTTCTTC. This encodes CASSSWGDHSYNEQFF.

V gene TRBV5-1 combines with J gene TRBJ2-2; TRBD1 aligns across 10 bases. The CDR3 covers 14 residues. Trimming took 4 bases from V and 6 from J; bases not matched to a gene: 3. Germline-derived CDR1 and CDR2 are SGHRS and YFSETQ. This CDR3 is CASSVGQGAGELFF. Here the CDR3 DNA reads TGCGCCAGCAGCGTAGGACAGGGGGCCGGGGAGCTGTTTTTT.

This clonotype was counted at least ten times. The chain employs TRBV12-3 or TRBV12-4 and TRBJ1-5; D remains ambiguous. The CDR3 extends over 14 amino acids. V lost 5 bases and J lost 1, with 9 bases in between. In nucleotides, the CDR3 is TGTGCCAGCAGTGGAACAAACAGCAATCAGCCCCAGCATTTT. Protein sequence: CASSGTNSNQPQHF.

This clonotype occurred many times. This rearrangement joins TRBV20-1 to TRBJ1-1, with a tentative D call TRBD1 (5 bases). Germline V lookup: CDR1 DFQATT, CDR2 SNEGSKA (reference sequence). The CDR3 length is 12 residues. V was cut by 0 bases and J by 7 bases, with 9 bases left in between. The CDR3 DNA follows: TGCAGTGCTAGAGAGGGGGATGATGAAGCTTTCTTT. Protein: CSAREGDDEAFF.

The CDR3 here is CSARDGVWGANEQFF. CDR3 in DNA: TGCAGTGCTAGAGATGGAGTTTGGGGGGCGAATGAGCAGTTCTTC. This chain links TRBV20-1 with TRBJ2-1; D possibly uses TRBD1 or TRBD2 (6 bases each). This CDR3 is built from 15 residues. V was clipped by 0 bases and J by 7 bases, with 16 bases between them. The germline V gene encodes CDR1 DFQATT and CDR2 SNEGSKA (reference sequence).

In this sample, this clonotype turned up once. J is TRBJ2-3 and V is TRBV5-5; 8 bases map to TRBD1. Germline V gives CDR1 SGHKS, CDR2 YYEKEE (reference sequence). V was pared by 2 bases and J by 2 bases, with 10 bases of the junction left unmatched. The CDR3 loop spans 17 amino acids. The CDR3: CASSLDGTGLPTDTQYF. The DNA of the CDR3 is TGTGCCAGCAGCTTAGATGGGACAGGCCTACCCACAGATACGCAGTATTTT. The whole variable domain, filled in from reference TRBV5-5 and TRBJ2-3, reads DAGVTQSPTHLIKTRGQQVTLRCSPISGHKSVSWYQQVLGQGPQFIFQYYEKEERGRGNFPDRFSARQFPNYSSELNVNALLLGDSALYLCASSLDGTGLPTDTQYFGPGTRLTVL.

The rearrangement joins TRBV6-5 to TRBJ1-5, with D uncertain. CDR1 is MNHEY, CDR2 SVGAGI, per germline. The CDR3 extends over 14 amino acids. The ends were cut back, 3 bases at V and 5 bases at J, with 11 bases in the middle. The CDR3 protein is CASSYKWGDQPQHF. The CDR3 DNA reads as TGTGCCAGCAGTTATAAATGGGGAGATCAGCCCCAGCATTTT.

This chain uses TRBV7-2 with TRBJ2-7; D is possibly TRBD1 (5 bases). V lost 3 bases and J lost 1, with 10 bases in between. The CDR3 is 14 amino acids. Germline V gives CDR1 SGHTA, CDR2 FQGNSA. For the CDR3, the DNA is TGTGCCAGCAGCTTTCCGACAGCGTCCTACGAGCAGTACTTC. It yields the protein CASSFPTASYEQYF.

This clonotype was detected a few times. The CDR3 end shows no conserved phenylalanine or tryptophan, and so a read error is likely. The chain uses TRBV5-1 and TRBJ2-1, with D tentatively TRBD1 (6 bases). Germline V gene lookup returns CDR1 SGHRS and CDR2 YFSETQ. With 4 bases removed from V and 3 bases from J, the gap between germline ends came to 11 bases. The CDR3 runs to 14 residues. The CDR3 DNA is TGCGCCAGCAGCCCCGGGACATTCTACAATGAGCAGTTCCTC. Translating it yields CASSPGTFYNEQFL.

This clonotype was counted ten times or more. The rearrangement joins TRBV6-1 to TRBJ1-1; possibly TRBD1 for D (6 bases). Germline V lookup: CDR1 MNHNS, CDR2 SASEGT. The CDR3 length is 13 residues. V was shortened by 7 bases and J by 1 base, with 10 bases between the two germline ends. Here the CDR3 reads CASKLDRNTEAFF. CDR3 nucleotides: TGTGCCAGCAAATTGGACAGGAACACTGAAGCTTTCTTT.

This clonotype has a count of ten or more. A read error may account for a junction end that differs from germline. The chain links TRBV11-2 to TRBJ2-1; 10 nucleotides agree with TRBD2. Germline V lookup: CDR1 SGHAT, CDR2 FQNNGV. The CDR3 sequence is 15 residues long. The CDR3 loop is CASRLAGGKSNEQFF. The CDR3 DNA follows: TGTGCCAGCAGGTTAGCGGGGGGCAAATCCAATGAGCAGTTCTTC.

This clonotype came up a few times. The chain links TRBV7-2 to TRBJ2-5, with TRBD2 identical over 9 bases. Germline-derived CDR1 and CDR2 are SGHTA and FQGNSA. The CDR3 covers 16 residues. Trimming at V came to 4 bases and at J to 5 bases, leaving 11 bases not matched to a gene. CDR3 protein: CASSSQGGGGAETQYF. DNA of the CDR3: TGTGCCAGCAGCTCCCAGGGCGGCGGGGGGGCCGAGACCCAGTACTTC.

In regard to this clonotype: The junction shows a germline mismatch at one end, possibly a read error. This rearrangement joins TRBV11-2 to TRBJ1-6, with 7 bases aligning to TRBD1. CDR1 is SGHAT and CDR2 is FQNNGV in the germline V gene. CDR3 size: 16 residues. The CDR3 is CAGSQDATGSNSPLHF. In DNA, the CDR3 is TGTGCCGGCAGCCAAGATGCGACAGGGTCAAATTCACCCCTCCACTTT.

This clonotype has only a few counts. The rearrangement links TRBV20-1 to TRBJ1-2; TRBD1 is a possible D gene (5 bases). V dropped 4 bases and J dropped 7 bases, with 19 bases sitting between them. Germline CDR1 DFQATT, CDR2 SNEGSKA (reference sequence). CDR3 length: 14 residues. The CDR3 nucleotides read TGCAGTGCTATCGACAGCTCTCGGATCTTTGGCTACACCTTC. This codes for CSAIDSSRIFGYTF.

This clonotype has a count of ten or more. V and J are TRBV6-2 or TRBV6-3 and TRBJ2-5; 7 positions match TRBD1. CDR3 length: 16 residues. Germline CDR1 reads MNHEY; CDR2 reads SVGEGT. Losses at the gene ends were 0 bases for V and 4 bases for J; bases not matched to a gene: 8. CDR3: CASSYSFDRARETQYF. For the CDR3, the DNA is TGTGCCAGCAGTTACTCCTTCGACAGGGCACGAGAGACCCAGTACTTC.

The chain has TRBV6-2 or TRBV6-3 and TRBJ2-7; D is uncertain. This CDR3 has 14 amino acids. The V gene's germline CDR1 is MNHEY and CDR2 SVGEGT. The V end lost 0 bases, the J end lost 2 bases, and 8 bases lay between the germline ends. For the CDR3, the DNA is TGTGCCAGCAGTTACTCGGGGTTTACCTACGAGCAGTACTTC. Its protein is CASSYSGFTYEQYF.